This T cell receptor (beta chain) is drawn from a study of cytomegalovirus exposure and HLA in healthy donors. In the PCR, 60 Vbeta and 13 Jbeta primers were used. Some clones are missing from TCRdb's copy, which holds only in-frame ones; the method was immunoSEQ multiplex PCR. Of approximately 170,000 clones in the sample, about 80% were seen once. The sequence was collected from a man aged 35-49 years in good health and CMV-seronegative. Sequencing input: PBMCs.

CDR3 sequence reads: CASSFSPFLIQQDNEKLFF. The CDR3 DNA follows: TGTGCCAGCAGTTTCTCCCCTTTTCTTATACAACAAGATAATGAAAAACTGTTTTTT. The chain combines TRBV28 with TRBJ1-4; no definite D call. Germline V gives CDR1 MDHEN, CDR2 SYDVKM. Trimming left V 3 bases short and J 4 bases short, with 24 bases between. There are 19 residues in the CDR3.